These 21 T cell receptor beta chains originate from one sample sequenced in a study of T-cell reconstitution after alpha-beta-depleted transplantation in children. Unique molecular identifiers were incorporated during preparation of the TCRbeta library. TCRdb reprocessed the PCR reads with MiXCR, giving one entry per CDR3 protein. The data hold about 980,000 distinct CDR3 sequences, with about 29% observed a single time. The sequenced sample was PBMCs, mostly from graft donor cells, obtained 360 days after TCRalphabeta/CD19-depleted stem cell transplant. These receptors came from a boy less than two years old who had a stem cell transplant for SCID, so the T cells may come from the graft donor.

This sequence joins TRBV15 and TRBJ2-5; D is undetermined. The CDR3 covers 12 residues. With 6 bases removed from V and 0 bases from J, the gap between germline ends came to 5 bases. Per germline, CDR1 LNHNV and CDR2 YYDKDF (reference sequence). CDR3 coding DNA: TGTGCCACCAGACAGCACCAAGAGACCCAGTACTTC. This codes for CATRQHQETQYF.

This clonotype was found a few times. The chain employs TRBV24-1 and TRBJ2-1, with TRBD1 matching over 7 bases. This CDR3 has 15 amino acids. Trimming took 1 base from V and 8 from J; bases not matched to a gene: 7. Looked up from germline, CDR1 is KGHDR and CDR2 is SFDVKD. Here the CDR3 reads CATSDFVYRGHEQFF. CDR3 nucleotide sequence: TGTGCCACCAGTGATTTTGTCTACAGGGGCCATGAGCAGTTCTTC.

The rearrangement joins TRBV7-8 to TRBJ2-3, with 10 bases fitting TRBD1. The CDR3 covers 16 residues. The V segment lost 6 bases and the J segment 3 bases; nucleotides outside the gene matches: 9. The germline gives CDR1 SGHVS, CDR2 FQNEAQ. CDR3 DNA: TGTGCCAGCAGTGATTGGGACAGGGGTTCGACAGATACGCAGTATTTT. Residues: CASSDWDRGSTDTQYF.

The J gene is TRBJ2-7, the V gene TRBV20-1, with 10 bases lining up with TRBD1. V was pared by 2 bases and J by 3 bases, with 4 bases of the junction left unmatched. Germline V lookup: CDR1 DFQATT, CDR2 SNEGSKA (reference sequence). The CDR3 is made up of 14 amino acids. CDR3 region: CSARPGTGVYEQYF. The DNA of the CDR3 is TGCAGTGCTAGACCCGGGACAGGGGTCTACGAGCAGTACTTC.

Details on this clonotype: The conserved closing phenylalanine or tryptophan is absent in this CDR3, likely reflecting a read error. This rearrangement joins TRBV20-1 to TRBJ2-1, with D unclear. V lost 6 bases and J lost 0, with 18 bases in between. The germline gives CDR1 DFQATT, CDR2 SNEGSKA (reference sequence). The CDR3 length is 16 residues. This CDR3 reads CSATGPASSSYNEQFC. The CDR3 DNA is TGCAGTGCGACTGGCCCGGCTTCAAGCTCCTACAATGAGCAGTTCTGC.

This chain links TRBV20-1 with TRBJ2-2; a weak D match, TRBD2 (6 bases). Deletions cut 6 bases from V and 4 bases from J, with 18 bases between. Per germline, CDR1 DFQATT and CDR2 SNEGSKA (reference sequence). The CDR3 has 15 residues. This CDR3 reads CSASTGLIRTGELFF. The CDR3 DNA reads as TGCAGTGCGAGTACGGGACTTATACGCACCGGGGAGCTGTTTTTT.

The V call is TRBV5-1, the J call TRBJ2-7; unclear D gene. V was clipped by 2 bases and J by 0 bases, with 15 bases between them. This CDR3 has 16 residues. Germline-derived CDR1 and CDR2 are SGHRS and YFSETQ. CDR3 sequence (DNA): TGCGCCAGCAGCTTTTCTACCCGGTCCTCCTCCTACGAGCAGTACTTC. Its translation: CASSFSTRSSSYEQYF.

The V call is TRBV6-2 or TRBV6-3, the J call TRBJ2-5; unclear D gene. The germline V gene has CDR1 MNHEY and CDR2 SVGEGT. The CDR3 is 15 residues long. V was shortened by 2 bases and J by 2 bases, with 12 bases between the two germline ends. Written as DNA, the CDR3 is TGTGCCAGCAGTTACCCAATCTTGCTACAAGAGACCCAGTACTTC. Translation: CASSYPILLQETQYF.

Comment on this clonotype: A read error may account for a junction end that differs from germline. As DNA, the CDR3 is TGTGCCAGCAGTTTCGGCAGAACCTACGAGCAGAACTTC. Its protein is CASSFGRTYEQNF. The rearrangement links TRBV12-3 or TRBV12-4 to TRBJ2-7; no clear D. The CDR3 runs 13 residues.

The CDR3 nucleotides read TGCGCCAGCAGCCCGGGGGTATTCGGGCAGTACTTC. This codes for CASSPGVFGQYF. The genes are TRBV4-1 and TRBJ2-7; possible D gene TRBD2, 6 bases. CDR3 length: 12 residues. From germline, CDR1 is MGHRA and CDR2 YSYEKL. Deletions cut 4 bases from V and 9 bases from J, with 13 bases between.

This chain joins TRBV4-3 and TRBJ2-3, with TRBD2 matching 8 bases. The ends lost 1 base at V and 2 bases at J; junction bases unmatched: 5. The length of the CDR3 is 16 residues. CDR1 and CDR2 from the germline V gene are LGHNA and YSLEER. The CDR3 DNA reads as TGCGCCAGCAGCCAAGGGAGCGGGGGCTACACAGATACGCAGTATTTT. Residues: CASSQGSGGYTDTQYF.

This chain uses TRBV4-1 with TRBJ2-5, with 10 bases lining up with TRBD1. This CDR3 has 17 amino acids. The germline CDR1 and CDR2 sequences are MGHRA and YSYEKL. The V segment lost 2 bases and the J segment 3 bases; nucleotides outside the gene matches: 9. The CDR3 bases are TGCGCCAGCAGCCAAAACCTAAGACAGGGGGCAAAAGAGACCCAGTACTTC. Protein: CASSQNLRQGAKETQYF.

This clonotype was recorded a few times. The chain uses TRBV6-1 and TRBJ1-3, with D hard to call. The germline CDR1 and CDR2 sequences are MNHNS and SASEGT. The CDR3 totals 15 residues. Trimming pared 6 bases from V and 0 bases from J, leaving 12 bases between. The CDR3 DNA follows: TGTGCCAGCAGCCGGGGAGGGCACTCTGGAAACACCATATATTTT. As protein: CASSRGGHSGNTIYF.

The chain's CDR3 is CASSLLAGPQETQYF. CDR3 DNA: TGTGCCAGCAGCTTACTAGCGGGCCCCCAAGAGACCCAGTACTTC. The J gene is TRBJ2-5, the V gene TRBV5-5; TRBD2 aligns across 9 bases. The CDR3 runs 15 residues. The ends lost 2 bases at V and 1 base at J; junction bases unmatched: 3. The germline V gene has CDR1 SGHKS and CDR2 YYEKEE (reference sequence).

There are a few counts of this clonotype. The chain combines TRBV29-1 with TRBJ2-3; D unclear. Germline CDR1 is SQVTM and CDR2 is ANQGSEA. Trimming pared 5 bases from V and 2 bases from J, leaving 11 bases between. The CDR3 sequence is 13 residues long. CDR3 DNA sequence: TGCAGCGTTACCCATTTACACACAGATACGCAGTATTTT. Translated, it gives CSVTHLHTDTQYF.

This clonotype has just a few counts. J is TRBJ2-1 and V is TRBV5-1; the D gene is possibly TRBD1 (5 bases). CDR1 and CDR2 from the germline V gene are SGHRS and YFSETQ. The CDR3 length is 14 residues. The V gene lost 4 bases and the J gene lost 5 bases, with 13 bases spanning the gap. CDR3 loop: CASSTSGNDNEQFF. CDR3 nucleotides: TGCGCCAGCAGCACATCAGGGAATGACAATGAGCAGTTCTTC.

This clonotype came up a few times. This chain links TRBV6-1 with TRBJ1-1; D is undetermined. V was pared by 4 bases and J by 1 base, with 22 bases between. Germline assignment: CDR1 MNHNS and CDR2 SASEGT. CDR3 length equals 18 residues. The chain's CDR3 is CASSVGRERGNRNTEAFF. The DNA of the CDR3 is TGTGCCAGCAGTGTGGGGAGGGAACGAGGGAACCGGAACACTGAAGCTTTCTTT.

Regarding this clonotype: An end of the junction does not agree with germline; a read error may underlie this. This chain joins TRBV20-1 and TRBJ2-7; TRBD1 agrees at 10 bases. CDR3 length: 16 amino acids. CDR1 is DFQATT, CDR2 SNEGSKA, per germline (reference sequence). The CDR3 region is CSARLPGQGSSYKQYF. The CDR3, as DNA: TGCAGTGCTAGACTACCGGGACAGGGGAGTTCCTACAAGCAGTACTTC.

This clonotype was found a few times. V usage is TRBV18 and J usage is TRBJ2-4; 8 bases agree with TRBD1. The CDR3 loop spans 17 amino acids. Germline V CDR1 and CDR2: KGHSH, LQKENI. Germline trimming cut 1 base from V and 0 bases from J; bases unmatched to any gene: 5. CDR3 amino acids: CASSPQWDRIAKNIQYF. CDR3 bases: TGTGCCAGCTCACCACAATGGGACAGGATAGCCAAAAACATTCAGTACTTC.

The genes are TRBV27 and TRBJ1-6, with 7 bases that match TRBD1. Per germline, CDR1 MNHEY and CDR2 SMNVEV (reference sequence). There are 15 residues in the CDR3. After removal of 7 bases from V and 10 bases from J, the junction contained 13 bases not matched to a gene. The CDR3 reads CASTPGDRARSPLHF. The CDR3 DNA sequence: TGTGCCAGCACCCCGGGTGACAGGGCGAGATCACCCCTCCACTTT.

V usage is TRBV6-1 and J usage is TRBJ1-4, with no clear D. The V and J ends lost 0 bases and 8 bases respectively, with 19 bases between them. Looked up from germline, CDR1 is MNHNS and CDR2 is SASEGT. This CDR3 is built from 17 residues. The CDR3 spells CASSEAVGLPYEEKLFF. For the CDR3, the DNA is TGTGCCAGCAGTGAAGCGGTGGGTCTCCCCTACGAAGAAAAACTGTTTTTT.